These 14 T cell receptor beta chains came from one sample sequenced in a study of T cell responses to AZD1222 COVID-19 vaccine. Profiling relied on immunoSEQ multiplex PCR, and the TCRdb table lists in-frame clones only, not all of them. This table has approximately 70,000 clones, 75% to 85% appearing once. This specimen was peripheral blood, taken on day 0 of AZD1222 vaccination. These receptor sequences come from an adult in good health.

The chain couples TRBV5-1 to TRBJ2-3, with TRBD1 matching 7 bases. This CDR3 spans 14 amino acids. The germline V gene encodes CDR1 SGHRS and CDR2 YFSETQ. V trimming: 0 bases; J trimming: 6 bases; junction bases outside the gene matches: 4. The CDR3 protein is CASSLGQGFDTQYF. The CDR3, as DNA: TGCGCCAGCAGCTTGGGACAGGGATTCGATACGCAGTATTTT.

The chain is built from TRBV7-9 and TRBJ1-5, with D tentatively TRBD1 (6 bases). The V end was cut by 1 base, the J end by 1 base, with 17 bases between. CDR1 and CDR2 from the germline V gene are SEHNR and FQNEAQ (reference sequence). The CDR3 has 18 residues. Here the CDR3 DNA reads TGTGCCAGCAGCTTAGGGGGGGCAGGGAAGAGGAGCAATCAGCCCCAGCATTTT. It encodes CASSLGGAGKRSNQPQHF.

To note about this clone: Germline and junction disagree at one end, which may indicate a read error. In DNA, the CDR3 is TGTGCTAGCAGCTTAGCAGGGTATAGGGAGACCCAGTACTTC. Encoded protein: CASSLAGYRETQYF. V is TRBV7-7 and J is TRBJ2-5; tentative D call: TRBD1 (5 bases). CDR1 and CDR2 (germline): SSHAT, FNYEAQ (reference sequence). This CDR3 is 14 amino acids long.

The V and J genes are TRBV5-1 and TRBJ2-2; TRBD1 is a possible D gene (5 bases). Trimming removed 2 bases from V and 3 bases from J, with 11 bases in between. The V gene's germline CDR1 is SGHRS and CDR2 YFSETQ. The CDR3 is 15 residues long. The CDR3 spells CASSFDSLDTGELFF. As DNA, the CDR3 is TGCGCCAGCAGCTTTGACAGTCTCGACACCGGGGAGCTGTTTTTT.

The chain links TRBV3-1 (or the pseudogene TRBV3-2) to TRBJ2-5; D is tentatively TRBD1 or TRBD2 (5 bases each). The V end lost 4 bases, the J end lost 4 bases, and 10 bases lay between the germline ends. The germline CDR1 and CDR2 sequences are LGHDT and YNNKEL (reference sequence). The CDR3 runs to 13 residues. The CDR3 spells CASSLRDRETQYF. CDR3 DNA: TGTGCCAGCAGCCTTCGGGACCGAGAGACCCAGTACTTC.

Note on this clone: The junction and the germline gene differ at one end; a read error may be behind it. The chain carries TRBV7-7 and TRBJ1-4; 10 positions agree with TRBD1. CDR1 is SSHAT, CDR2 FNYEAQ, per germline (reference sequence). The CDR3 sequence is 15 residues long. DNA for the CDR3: TGTGCTAGCAGCCTTGGGACAGGGGAGATAGAAAAACTGTTTTTT. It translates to CASSLGTGEIEKLFF.

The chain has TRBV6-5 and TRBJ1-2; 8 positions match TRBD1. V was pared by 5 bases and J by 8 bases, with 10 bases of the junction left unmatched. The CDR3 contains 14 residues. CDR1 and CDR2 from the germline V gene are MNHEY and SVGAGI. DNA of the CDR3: TGTGCCAGCAGTACCGTGGACAGGGTGGGAGGCTACACCTTC. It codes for CASSTVDRVGGYTF.

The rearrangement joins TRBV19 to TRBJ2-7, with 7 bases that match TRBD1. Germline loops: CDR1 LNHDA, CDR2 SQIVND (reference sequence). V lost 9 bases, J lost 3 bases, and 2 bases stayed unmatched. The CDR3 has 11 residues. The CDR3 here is CASRQGYEQYF. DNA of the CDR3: TGTGCCAGCCGACAGGGCTACGAGCAGTACTTC.

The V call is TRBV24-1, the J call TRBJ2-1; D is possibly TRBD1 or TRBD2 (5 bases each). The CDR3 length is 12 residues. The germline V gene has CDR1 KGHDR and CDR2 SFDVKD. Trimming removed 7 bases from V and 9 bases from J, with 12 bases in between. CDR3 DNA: TGTGCCACCAGCCAAAAGAGGGGTGAGCAGTTCTTC. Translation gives CATSQKRGEQFF.

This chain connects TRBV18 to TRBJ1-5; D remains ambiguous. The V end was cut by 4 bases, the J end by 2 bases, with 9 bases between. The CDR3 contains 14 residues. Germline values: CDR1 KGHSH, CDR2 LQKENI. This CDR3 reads CASSLDGRNQPQHF. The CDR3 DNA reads TGTGCCAGCTCACTAGACGGCCGCAATCAGCCCCAGCATTTT. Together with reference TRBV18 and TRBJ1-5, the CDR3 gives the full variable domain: NAGVMQNPRHLVRRRGQEARLRCSPMKGHSHVYWYRQLPEEGLKFMVYLQKENIIDESGMPKERFSAEFPKEGPSILRIQQVVRGDSAAYFCASSLDGRNQPQHFGDGTRLSIL.

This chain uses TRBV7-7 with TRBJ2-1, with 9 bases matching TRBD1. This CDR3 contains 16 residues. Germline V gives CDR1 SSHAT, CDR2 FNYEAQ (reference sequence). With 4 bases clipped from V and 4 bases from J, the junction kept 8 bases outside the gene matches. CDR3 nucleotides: TGTGCCAGCAGCTCAAAACCGGGACAGGGATACAATGAGCAGTTCTTC. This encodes CASSSKPGQGYNEQFF.

The CDR3: CATSDLGGAGELFF. CDR3 DNA: TGTGCCACCAGTGATTTGGGGGGCGCCGGGGAGCTGTTTTTT. The chain recombines TRBV24-1 with TRBJ2-2; a possible D gene is TRBD1 (6 bases). The V and J ends lost 0 bases and 6 bases respectively, with 7 bases between them. In germline, CDR1 is KGHDR, CDR2 SFDVKD. The CDR3 is 14 amino acids.

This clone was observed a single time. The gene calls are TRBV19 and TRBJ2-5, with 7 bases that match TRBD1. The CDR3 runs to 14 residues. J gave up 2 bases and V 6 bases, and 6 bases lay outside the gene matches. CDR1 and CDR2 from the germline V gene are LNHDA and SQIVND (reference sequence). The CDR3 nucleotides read TGTGCCAGTAGGCGACAGGGACCTCAAGAGACCCAGTACTTC. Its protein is CASRRQGPQETQYF. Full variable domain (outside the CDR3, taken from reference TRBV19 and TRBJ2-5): DGGITQSPKYLFRKEGQNVTLSCEQNLNHDAMYWYRQDPGQGLRLIYYSQIVNDFQKGDIAEGYSVSREKKESFPLTVTSAQKNPTAFYLCASRRQGPQETQYFGPGTRLLVL.

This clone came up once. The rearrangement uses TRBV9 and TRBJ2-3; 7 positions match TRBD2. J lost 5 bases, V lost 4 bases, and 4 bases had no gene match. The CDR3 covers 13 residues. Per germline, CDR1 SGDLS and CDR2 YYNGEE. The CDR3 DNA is TGTGCCAGCAGCTTGACGGGAGGAGATACGCAGTATTTT. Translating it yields CASSLTGGDTQYF.